This T cell receptor (beta chain) was recovered during a study of T-cell reconstitution after alpha-beta-depleted transplantation in children. Study-level results: T-cell numbers and diversity one year post-transplant derived largely from freshly generated T cells. Several hundred expanded graft clones reportedly gave rise to the alpha-beta T cells present about two months after transplant.

On this clonotype itself: Its antigen is not identified.

This CDR3 spans 17 amino acids. V shed 10 bases and J 2 bases; nucleotides not matched to a gene: 13. The TCRbeta library incorporated unique molecular identifiers. MiXCR was run by TCRdb on the PCR reads, yielding one entry per CDR3 protein. The sample includes around 960,000 distinct CDR3 sequences, roughly 31% of them seen just once. This TCR came from a boy under three years old who had a stem cell transplant for SCID, so the T cells may come from the graft donor. The rearrangement links TRBV12-3 or TRBV12-4 to TRBJ2-2; 10 bases match TRBD2. The sequencing used PBMCs, mostly from graft donor cells, collected 360 days after TCRalphabeta/CD19-depleted stem cell transplant. CDR3 coding DNA: TGTGCCACCACCGTGGTAGCGGGGGGCTCCAACACCGGGGAGCTGTTTTTT. Its protein is CATTVVAGGSNTGELFF.